The 22 T cell receptor beta chains below all came from one sample that was sequenced in a study of CD8+CD57+ T cells in acquired aplastic anemia. Patients included in sequencing had previously demonstrated CD8+CD57+ cell expansion by flow cytometry. Genomic DNA was employed as the template in profiling TCR beta VDJ and CDR3. TCRdb recomputed calls from the reads with MiXCR, one row per CDR3 protein. The table has over 150,000 distinct CDR3 sequences, 45% to 60% seen once. Sample: sorted CD4+, CD8+, or CD8+CD57+ T cells (not recorded which) from PBMCs. The source of these receptors is a human donor with aplastic anemia.

As to this clonotype: Relative to the germline gene, one junction end is altered; a read error may explain this. The chain links TRBV10-3 to TRBJ2-1; a possible D gene is TRBD2 (6 bases). Germline-derived CDR1 and CDR2 are ENHRY and SYGVKD. This CDR3 contains 14 residues. The CDR3 nucleotides are TGTGCCACCAGTGGGACTCCTAATGACAATGAGCAGTTCTTC. Amino acid sequence: CATSGTPNDNEQFF.

As to this clonotype: The missing conserved phenylalanine or tryptophan at the end of this CDR3 makes a read error likely. The gene calls are TRBV15 and TRBJ2-1; 8 nucleotides match TRBD2. This CDR3 is 13 amino acids long. The germline V gene encodes CDR1 LNHNV and CDR2 YYDKDF (reference sequence). The V segment lost 1 base and the J segment 13 bases; nucleotides outside the gene matches: 6. CDR3 loop: CATSRADAGGQFL. In DNA form, the CDR3 reads TGTGCCACCAGCAGAGCGGACGCGGGGGGCCAGTTCCTC.

This clonotype occurred many times. The V gene is TRBV19, the J gene TRBJ1-5, with D perhaps TRBD1 (5 bases). Germline CDR1 LNHDA, CDR2 SQIVND (reference sequence). Trimming left V 10 bases short and J 2 bases short, with 9 bases between. The CDR3 totals 12 residues. CDR3 residues: CATQTGNQPQHF. DNA for the CDR3: TGTGCCACCCAGACAGGCAATCAGCCCCAGCATTTT.

J is TRBJ1-1 and V is TRBV25-1; tentatively, D is TRBD1 (6 bases). Germline V gives CDR1 MGHDK, CDR2 SYGVNS. This CDR3 contains 11 residues. Trimming shortened V by 6 bases and J by 7 bases, and 9 bases separated the two germline ends. CDR3 protein: CASSTGIEAFF. CDR3 nucleotide sequence: TGTGCCAGCAGCACAGGGATTGAAGCTTTCTTT.

The table lists this clonotype with many counts. The chain uses TRBV7-3 and TRBJ2-5; 9 nucleotides agree with TRBD1. Looked up from germline, CDR1 is SGHTA and CDR2 is FQGTGA. V was pared by 5 bases and J by 3 bases, with 7 bases of the junction left unmatched. CDR3 length: 15 residues. For the CDR3, the DNA is TGTGCCAGCAGCCCGACAGGGGGGCAAGAAGAGACCCAGTACTTC. Protein product: CASSPTGGQEETQYF.

The chain recombines TRBV6-5 with TRBJ2-7; TRBD1 aligns across 7 bases. Trimming took 2 bases from V and 2 from J; bases not matched to a gene: 6. The germline CDR1 and CDR2 sequences are MNHEY and SVGAGI. The CDR3 length is 15 residues. CDR3 in amino acids: CASSYLRQGPYEQYF. The CDR3 nucleotides are TGTGCCAGCAGTTACCTCCGACAGGGTCCCTACGAGCAGTACTTC.

The chain is built from TRBV19 and TRBJ2-3; tentative D call: TRBD2 (6 bases). V shed 3 bases and J shed 10 bases, with 20 bases lying between them. The germline gives CDR1 LNHDA, CDR2 SQIVND (reference sequence). The CDR3 sequence is 15 residues long. Here the CDR3 DNA reads TGTGCCAGTAGTATCGCACCGGGACTGGGAGGATCGCAGTATTTT. This translates into CASSIAPGLGGSQYF.

The chain links TRBV10-3 to TRBJ2-5, with 10 bases that match TRBD2. V shed 5 bases, J shed 5 bases, and the junction held 5 bases outside the gene matches. The CDR3 spans 14 residues. Looked up from germline, CDR1 is ENHRY and CDR2 is SYGVKD. The CDR3 nucleotides read TGTGCCATCAGTCTAACTAGCGGGGCGGAGACCCAGTACTTC. Translating gives CAISLTSGAETQYF.

This clonotype was recorded many times. Written as DNA, the CDR3 is TGTGCCAGTAGTCTTCAGGGAGGGCCAGGCGGGGAGCAGTACTTC. It specifies CASSLQGGPGGEQYF. The V call is TRBV19, the J call TRBJ2-7; 7 nucleotides agree with TRBD2. The CDR3 runs to 15 residues. Germline values: CDR1 LNHDA, CDR2 SQIVND (reference sequence). The V gene end was trimmed by 5 bases and the J gene end by 7 bases; junction bases not matched to a gene: 14.

The sample holds a few counts of this clonotype. This chain links TRBV10-3 with TRBJ2-1; no firm D call. This CDR3 contains 10 residues. Germline CDR1 ENHRY, CDR2 SYGVKD. V shed 8 bases and J shed 6 bases, with 5 bases lying between them. CDR3 amino acids: CAIGFNEQFF. DNA of the CDR3: TGTGCCATCGGCTTCAATGAGCAGTTCTTC.

J is TRBJ2-1 and V is TRBV3-1, with D unresolved. CDR3 length equals 11 residues. The V end was cut by 5 bases, the J end by 12 bases, with 11 bases between. In germline, CDR1 is LGHDT, CDR2 YNNKEL (reference sequence). In DNA form, the CDR3 reads TGTGCCAGCAGCTCTCGAACGGGGCAGTTCTTC. This sequence encodes CASSSRTGQFF.

V is TRBV15 and J is TRBJ1-6; unclear D gene. V was cut by 5 bases and J by 3 bases, with 20 bases left in between. This CDR3 comprises 18 residues. Germline V gene data show CDR1 as LNHNV and CDR2 as YYDKDF (reference sequence). CDR3 amino acids: CATSDLGVDGDYNSPLHF. CDR3 bases: TGTGCCACCAGCGATCTCGGCGTGGACGGGGACTATAATTCACCCCTCCACTTT.

This clonotype appeared a single time. The chain has TRBV5-5 and TRBJ1-5; TRBD1 might be the D (6 bases). This CDR3 is built from 15 residues. Germline-derived CDR1 and CDR2 are SGHKS and YYEKEE (reference sequence). V was shortened by 1 base and J by 2 bases, with 10 bases between the two germline ends. CDR3 residues: CASSLLQGGNQPQHF. CDR3 nucleotides: TGTGCCAGCAGCTTGCTACAGGGAGGCAATCAGCCCCAGCATTTT. Using reference TRBV5-5 and TRBJ1-5 for the parts outside the CDR3, the full variable domain is DAGVTQSPTHLIKTRGQQVTLRCSPISGHKSVSWYQQVLGQGPQFIFQYYEKEERGRGNFPDRFSARQFPNYSSELNVNALLLGDSALYLCASSLLQGGNQPQHFGDGTRLSIL.

This rearrangement joins TRBV7-9 to TRBJ2-7; D call uncertain. Germline V lookup: CDR1 SEHNR, CDR2 FQNEAQ (reference sequence). Trimming took 5 bases from V and 6 from J, leaving 20 bases between them. CDR3 length: 15 amino acids. As DNA, the CDR3 is TGTGCCAGCAGCGTTGCAGACTGGGATCGAGGCGAGCAGTACTTC. Its protein product is CASSVADWDRGEQYF.

Ten or more counts support this clonotype. The CDR3 nucleotides read TGTGCCAGCAGCTTAGGGACAGGGGGACCCTACGAGCAGTACTTC. Translated, it gives CASSLGTGGPYEQYF. The V and J genes are TRBV7-3 and TRBJ2-7; 11 bases match TRBD1. The CDR3 has 15 residues. V shed 2 bases, J shed 2 bases, and the junction held 2 bases outside the gene matches. Germline values: CDR1 SGHTA, CDR2 FQGTGA.

This chain connects TRBV10-3 to TRBJ2-1; 12 bases are shared with TRBD2. This CDR3 region has 17 residues. Per germline, CDR1 ENHRY and CDR2 SYGVKD. Losses at the gene ends were 6 bases for V and 0 bases for J; bases not matched to a gene: 6. CDR3 in amino acids: CAISLTSGGFSYNEQFF. The CDR3 bases are TGTGCCATCAGCCTAACTAGCGGGGGGTTCTCCTACAATGAGCAGTTCTTC.

This clonotype was picked up many times. The chain recombines TRBV5-8 with TRBJ1-2, with D unclear. Germline loops: CDR1 SGHTS, CDR2 YDEGEE. V shed 0 bases and J shed 4 bases, with 13 bases lying between them. The CDR3 extends over 15 amino acids. The CDR3 nucleotides are TGTGCCAGCAGCTTGGGATTTGGCAGAGTCTATGGCTACACCTTC. Protein product: CASSLGFGRVYGYTF.

This clonotype was recorded many times. This rearrangement joins TRBV18 to TRBJ2-5; D unresolved. V gave up 6 bases and J gave up 4 bases, with 6 bases separating them. The germline gives CDR1 KGHSH, CDR2 LQKENI. The CDR3 contains 11 residues. CDR3 loop: CASSARETQYF. The CDR3 region has the DNA TGTGCCAGCTCCGCCAGAGAGACCCAGTACTTC. Full variable domain (outside the CDR3, taken from reference TRBV18 and TRBJ2-5): NAGVMQNPRHLVRRRGQEARLRCSPMKGHSHVYWYRQLPEEGLKFMVYLQKENIIDESGMPKERFSAEFPKEGPSILRIQQVVRGDSAAYFCASSARETQYFGPGTRLLVL.

This clonotype appeared many times. The V and J genes are TRBV6-6 and TRBJ1-4; D may be TRBD1 (6 bases). From germline, CDR1 is MNHNY and CDR2 SVGAGI (reference sequence). This CDR3 region has 16 residues. V lost 2 bases and J 5 bases, leaving 15 bases between the germline ends. This chain's CDR3 is CASSYGRGGNNEKLFF. The CDR3 DNA is TGTGCCAGCAGTTACGGCAGGGGAGGGAACAATGAAAAACTGTTTTTT.

This clonotype was observed at least ten times. The J gene is TRBJ1-4, the V gene TRBV15; the D is unclear. Germline CDR1 and CDR2: LNHNV and YYDKDF (reference sequence). This CDR3 region has 14 residues. Trimming took off 3 bases at V and 5 bases at J, with 10 bases between the two ends. CDR3 in amino acids: CATSSRQKNEKLFF. CDR3 DNA: TGTGCCACCAGCAGTCGGCAGAAAAATGAAAAACTGTTTTTT.

This clonotype came up many times. This chain connects TRBV2 to TRBJ2-5, with TRBD2 matching 16 bases. Losses at the gene ends were 7 bases for V and 5 bases for J; bases not matched to a gene: 19. The CDR3 contains 20 residues. The V gene's germline CDR1 is SNHLY and CDR2 FYNNEI. DNA of the CDR3: TGTGCCAGCATAAAGGAACTTGCGGGACTAGCGGGGGGGAACGGGGAGACCCAGTACTTC. Amino acids: CASIKELAGLAGGNGETQYF.

V gene TRBV6-4 combines with J gene TRBJ2-1; D gene ambiguous. CDR3 length: 16 amino acids. Trimming removed 2 bases from V and 0 bases from J, with 11 bases in between. Germline CDR1 reads MRHNA; CDR2 reads SNTAGT. In nucleotides, the CDR3 is TGTGCCAGCAGTGACGCCCGGCGTAGCTCCTACAATGAGCAGTTCTTC. Translated: CASSDARRSSYNEQFF.